The rows below give T cell receptor beta chains drawn from one sample of a study of blood T cell repertoires in COVID-19. Method: immunoSEQ multiplex PCR; TCRdb's copy keeps in-frame clones and lacks some. The sample holds about 200,000 clones; just under 90% are singletons and the top ten take less than 1.5%. Sample: PBMCs or T cells enriched from blood (not recorded which). Receptors originate from a man aged 25 to 45 who had recovered from COVID-19. The CDR3 runs from the conserved cysteine through the conserved F or W. The D gene is left open where the match is weak. The size of a clone is reported for some rows only, either as once, few or many, or as a class for expanded clones.

cdr3_length: 16
clone_size: .
d_call: TRBD2
v_call: TRBV5-8
j_call: TRBJ2-1
cdr3_aa: CASSSGGTSYNNEQFF
cdr3_nt: TGTGCCAGCAGCTCAGGCGGGACTAGCTATAACAATGAGCAGTTCTTC

cdr3_length: 15
clone_size: .
d_call: .
v_call: TRBV4-3
j_call: TRBJ2-1
cdr3_aa: CASSQDRTPHNEQFF
cdr3_nt: TGCGCCAGCAGCCAAGATCGGACACCCCACAATGAGCAGTTCTTC

cdr3_length: 17
clone_size: .
d_call: .
v_call: TRBV6-2/TRBV6-3
j_call: TRBJ2-2
cdr3_aa: CASSPLTWAGNTGELFF
cdr3_nt: TGTGCCAGCAGTCCCCTCACTTGGGCGGGGAACACCGGGGAGCTGTTTTTT

cdr3_length: 17
clone_size: .
d_call: .
v_call: TRBV21-1
j_call: TRBJ1-5
cdr3_aa: CASSKARDRGDNQPQHF
cdr3_nt: TGTGCCAGCAGCAAGGCCAGGGACAGGGGAGACAATCAGCCCCAGCATTTT

cdr3_length: 16
clone_size: few
d_call: .
v_call: TRBV7-9
j_call: TRBJ2-2
cdr3_aa: CASTKVADPRTGELFF
cdr3_nt: TGTGCCAGCACCAAGGTAGCGGACCCGAGGACCGGGGAGCTGTTTTTT

cdr3_length: 17
clone_size: once
d_call: .
v_call: TRBV3-1/TRBV3-2
j_call: TRBJ1-2
cdr3_aa: CASSQEDFFGELRGYTF
cdr3_nt: TGTGCCAGCAGCCAAGAGGATTTTTTTGGGGAGCTTAGAGGCTACACCTTC

cdr3_length: 15
clone_size: .
d_call: TRBD1
v_call: TRBV2
j_call: TRBJ2-7
cdr3_aa: CASIGTGRWDYEQYF
cdr3_nt: TGTGCCAGCATAGGGACAGGGAGGTGGGATTACGAGCAGTACTTC

cdr3_length: 18
clone_size: .
d_call: .
v_call: TRBV28
j_call: TRBJ1-2
cdr3_aa: CASSFFLGRWEFDYGYTF
cdr3_nt: TGTGCCAGCAGTTTTTTCCTTGGCAGGTGGGAGTTTGACTATGGCTACACCTTC

cdr3_length: 13
clone_size: .
d_call: .
v_call: TRBV28
j_call: TRBJ1-1
cdr3_aa: CASRSGGNTEAFF
cdr3_nt: TGTGCCAGCAGGTCCGGGGGTAACACTGAAGCTTTCTTT

cdr3_length: 16
clone_size: .
d_call: TRBD1
v_call: TRBV2
j_call: TRBJ2-5
cdr3_aa: CASSDKDRDVAETQYF
cdr3_nt: TGTGCCAGCAGTGATAAGGACAGGGATGTTGCAGAGACCCAGTACTTC

cdr3_length: 16
clone_size: .
d_call: TRBD1
v_call: TRBV24-1
j_call: TRBJ1-2
cdr3_aa: CATSDPRTGGAGGYTF
cdr3_nt: TGTGCCACCAGTGATCCTCGGACAGGGGGCGCTGGGGGCTACACCTTC

cdr3_length: 15
clone_size: .
d_call: TRBD2
v_call: TRBV7-9
j_call: TRBJ2-1
cdr3_aa: CASSLGLAGYNEQFF
cdr3_nt: TGTGCCAGCAGCTTAGGACTAGCGGGATATAATGAGCAGTTCTTC

cdr3_length: 13
clone_size: .
d_call: .
v_call: TRBV6-2/TRBV6-3
j_call: TRBJ1-1
cdr3_aa: CASSRLGNTEAFF
cdr3_nt: TGTGCCAGCAGTAGACTGGGGAACACTGAAGCTTTCTTT

cdr3_length: 13
clone_size: .
d_call: .
v_call: TRBV30
j_call: TRBJ1-2
cdr3_aa: CAWSVGVNYGYTF
cdr3_nt: TGTGCCTGGAGTGTAGGGGTGAACTATGGCTACACCTTC

cdr3_length: 15
clone_size: .
d_call: TRBD1
v_call: TRBV5-1
j_call: TRBJ1-2
cdr3_aa: CASSPTTGSGYGYTF
cdr3_nt: TGCGCCAGCAGCCCAACGACAGGGTCGGGCTATGGCTACACCTTC

cdr3_length: 15
clone_size: once
d_call: TRBD1
v_call: TRBV28
j_call: TRBJ1-4
cdr3_aa: CASSLRGQTPEKLFF
cdr3_nt: TGTGCCAGCTCGCTGCGGGGACAGACGCCTGAAAAACTGTTTTTT

cdr3_length: 16
clone_size: .
d_call: TRBD1
v_call: TRBV9
j_call: TRBJ1-5
cdr3_aa: CASSSSDRGANQPQHF
cdr3_nt: TGTGCCAGCAGCTCATCGGACAGGGGGGCCAATCAGCCCCAGCATTTT

cdr3_length: 15
clone_size: .
d_call: TRBD1
v_call: TRBV2
j_call: TRBJ1-2
cdr3_aa: CASSAATGGIYGYTF
cdr3_nt: TGTGCCAGCAGTGCAGCGACAGGGGGCATCTATGGCTACACCTTC

cdr3_length: 15
clone_size: .
d_call: TRBD1
v_call: TRBV19
j_call: TRBJ2-7
cdr3_aa: CASSRGQGSSYEQYF
cdr3_nt: TGTGCCAGTAGTCGGGGACAGGGGTCCTCCTACGAGCAGTACTTC

cdr3_length: 15
clone_size: once
d_call: TRBD1
v_call: TRBV7-8
j_call: TRBJ2-7
cdr3_aa: CASSMDRDIGYEQYF
cdr3_nt: TGTGCCAGCAGCATGGACAGGGACATAGGTTACGAGCAGTACTTC

cdr3_length: 19
clone_size: .
d_call: .
v_call: TRBV7-2
j_call: TRBJ2-2
cdr3_aa: CASSLEWVLGAPNTGELFF
cdr3_nt: TGTGCCAGCAGCTTAGAGTGGGTGTTGGGGGCCCCTAACACCGGGGAGCTGTTTTTT

cdr3_length: 13
clone_size: .
d_call: .
v_call: TRBV12-3/TRBV12-4
j_call: TRBJ1-1
cdr3_aa: CASSSRGNTEAFF
cdr3_nt: TGTGCCAGCAGTTCCCGGGGGAACACTGAAGCTTTCTTT

cdr3_length: 15
clone_size: .
d_call: .
v_call: TRBV5-5
j_call: TRBJ1-2
cdr3_aa: CASSLGLESGYGYTF
cdr3_nt: TGTGCCAGCAGCTTGGGTCTGGAGTCCGGGTATGGCTACACCTTC

cdr3_length: 15
clone_size: .
d_call: TRBD2
v_call: TRBV11-2
j_call: TRBJ2-1
cdr3_aa: CASSFITGGPNEQFF
cdr3_nt: TGTGCCAGCAGCTTCATAACGGGAGGGCCCAATGAGCAGTTCTTC

cdr3_length: 13
clone_size: .
d_call: TRBD1
v_call: TRBV6-1
j_call: TRBJ1-5
cdr3_aa: CASSLQGDQPQHF
cdr3_nt: TGTGCCAGCAGTCTACAGGGGGATCAGCCCCAGCATTTT

cdr3_length: 13
clone_size: .
d_call: .
v_call: TRBV7-2
j_call: TRBJ2-5
cdr3_aa: CASSLFREETQYF
cdr3_nt: TGTGCCAGCAGCCTGTTCAGGGAAGAGACCCAGTACTTC

cdr3_length: 17
clone_size: .
d_call: TRBD2
v_call: TRBV5-1
j_call: TRBJ2-1
cdr3_aa: CASSKTAGGSMGNEQFF
cdr3_nt: TGCGCCAGCAGCAAAACCGCGGGGGGGTCAATGGGCAATGAGCAGTTCTTC

cdr3_length: 17
clone_size: .
d_call: TRBD1
v_call: TRBV24-1
j_call: TRBJ1-2
cdr3_aa: CATSKIIQGAPNYGYTF
cdr3_nt: TGTGCCACCAGTAAGATCATCCAGGGGGCGCCGAACTATGGCTACACCTTC

cdr3_length: 13
clone_size: .
d_call: TRBD1
v_call: TRBV7-2
j_call: TRBJ2-7
cdr3_aa: CASRTGGTYEQYF
cdr3_nt: TGTGCCAGCAGAACAGGGGGTACATACGAGCAGTACTTC

cdr3_length: 14
clone_size: .
d_call: .
v_call: TRBV7-2
j_call: TRBJ2-7
cdr3_aa: CASSLSRTIYEQYF
cdr3_nt: TGTGCCAGCAGCTTATCACGGACTATCTACGAGCAGTACTTC

cdr3_length: 12
clone_size: .
d_call: .
v_call: TRBV28
j_call: TRBJ2-7
cdr3_aa: CATEEVLGEQYF
cdr3_nt: TGTGCCACCGAAGAGGTCCTGGGCGAGCAGTACTTC

cdr3_length: 16
clone_size: few
d_call: .
v_call: TRBV5-1
j_call: TRBJ2-7
cdr3_aa: CASSLASGSSSYEQYF
cdr3_nt: TGCGCCAGCAGCTTGGCCTCTGGCAGTTCCTCCTACGAGCAGTACTTC

cdr3_length: 16
clone_size: .
d_call: TRBD1
v_call: TRBV6-5
j_call: TRBJ1-2
cdr3_aa: CASSYSDRFAPYGYTF
cdr3_nt: TGTGCCAGCAGTTACTCGGACAGGTTCGCCCCCTATGGCTACACCTTC

cdr3_length: 15
clone_size: .
d_call: TRBD2
v_call: TRBV4-1
j_call: TRBJ2-5
cdr3_aa: CASSQVLAGGETQYF
cdr3_nt: TGCGCCAGCAGCCAAGTACTAGCGGGAGGGGAGACCCAGTACTTC

cdr3_length: 14
clone_size: .
d_call: .
v_call: TRBV2
j_call: TRBJ2-1
cdr3_aa: CASRKRISYNEQFF
cdr3_nt: TGTGCCAGCAGGAAGCGAATCTCCTACAATGAGCAGTTCTTC

cdr3_length: 15
clone_size: .
d_call: TRBD2
v_call: TRBV2
j_call: TRBJ2-7
cdr3_aa: CASSSSGIRGYEQYF
cdr3_nt: TGTGCCAGCAGTTCTAGCGGCATTAGGGGCTACGAGCAGTACTTC

cdr3_length: 16
clone_size: .
d_call: TRBD2
v_call: TRBV11-3
j_call: TRBJ2-1
cdr3_aa: CASSSPSGREVGEQFF
cdr3_nt: TGTGCCAGCAGCTCCCCTAGCGGGAGAGAAGTGGGTGAGCAGTTCTTC

cdr3_length: 18
clone_size: .
d_call: .
v_call: TRBV13
j_call: TRBJ2-2
cdr3_aa: CASSPPGSSSSGTGELFF
cdr3_nt: TGTGCCAGCAGCCCCCCCGGGTCTAGCTCTTCGGGCACCGGGGAGCTGTTTTTT

cdr3_length: 14
clone_size: .
d_call: .
v_call: TRBV29-1
j_call: TRBJ2-3
cdr3_aa: CSTRGAVGTDTQYF
cdr3_nt: TGCAGCACCCGAGGAGCGGTCGGCACAGATACGCAGTATTTT

cdr3_length: 14
clone_size: .
d_call: .
v_call: TRBV6-6
j_call: TRBJ2-3
cdr3_aa: CASSPVDRTDTQYF
cdr3_nt: TGTGCCAGCAGCCCCGTAGACAGAACAGATACGCAGTATTTT

cdr3_length: 15
clone_size: .
d_call: TRBD1
v_call: TRBV7-9
j_call: TRBJ1-5
cdr3_aa: CANSPDRAGNQPQHF
cdr3_nt: TGTGCCAACAGCCCCGACAGGGCGGGCAATCAGCCCCAGCATTTT

cdr3_length: 13
clone_size: .
d_call: .
v_call: TRBV3-1/TRBV3-2
j_call: TRBJ2-2
cdr3_aa: CASSRLDTGELFF
cdr3_nt: TGTGCCAGCAGCCGCCTAGACACCGGGGAGCTGTTTTTT